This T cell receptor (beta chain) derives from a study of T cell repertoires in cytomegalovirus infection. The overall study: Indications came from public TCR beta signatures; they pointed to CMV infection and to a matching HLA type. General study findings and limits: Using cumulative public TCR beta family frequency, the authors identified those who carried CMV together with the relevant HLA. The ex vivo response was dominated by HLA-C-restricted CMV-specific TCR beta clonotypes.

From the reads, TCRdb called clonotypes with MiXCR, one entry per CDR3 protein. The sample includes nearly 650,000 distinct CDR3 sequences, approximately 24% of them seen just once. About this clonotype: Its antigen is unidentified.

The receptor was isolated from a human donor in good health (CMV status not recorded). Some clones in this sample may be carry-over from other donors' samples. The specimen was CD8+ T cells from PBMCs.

The CDR3 nucleotides are TGTGCCAGCAGTTATTTAGCGGAGTTCACAGATACGCAGTATTTT. Translation gives CASSYLAEFTDTQYF. The chain joins TRBV6-5 to TRBJ2-3, with a possible D match to TRBD2 (6 bases). This CDR3 region has 15 residues. The V end was cut by 3 bases, the J end by 2 bases, with 12 bases between. Germline CDR1 is MNHEY and CDR2 is SVGAGI.